This paragraph covers one TCR beta chain sequence. Sample-barcoded 5' priming and a J-beta primer mix drove a second PCR of about 6 to 12 cycles. TCRdb re-analysed the 5' RACE reads in MiXCR, keeping a single row per CDR3 protein. The sample consists of approximately 600,000 distinct CDR3 sequences, around three fifths of them appearing once. The data stem from a study of blood T cells in healthy people across ages. The source is a man in his 60s in good health. Specimen: blood.

CDR3 nucleotides: TGTGCCAGCAGTTGGACAGTCGAAGAGACCCAGTACTTC. Amino acid sequence: CASSWTVEETQYF. The chain joins TRBV12-3 or TRBV12-4 to TRBJ2-5; tentatively, D is TRBD1 (6 bases). Deletions cut 4 bases from V and 3 bases from J, with 9 bases between. This CDR3 is built from 13 residues.